Listed below are T cell receptor beta chains from one sample, sequenced in a study of blood T cell repertoires in COVID-19. TCRdb's table, derived via immunoSEQ multiplex PCR, lists solely in-frame clones and lacks some. The data hold around 130,000 clones, with less than 90% observed a single time. Sequenced: PBMCs or T cells enriched from blood (not recorded which). All receptors come from a woman in her 30s who had recovered from COVID-19. CDR3s include the opening cysteine and the closing phenylalanine or tryptophan. Each record gives: CDR3 length, V gene, J gene, D gene, CDR3 DNA, CDR3 protein. D genes are given only for firm matches.

>14|TRBV11-2|TRBJ2-5|.
TGTGCCAGCAGCCCGCGGGACAGTAAAGAGACCCAGTACTTC
CASSPRDSKETQYF
>15|TRBV9|TRBJ2-2|.
TGTGCCAGCAGCGTATTCCAGGGAAGCACCGGGGAGCTGTTTTTT
CASSVFQGSTGELFF
>14|TRBV5-1|TRBJ1-5|.
TGCGCCAGCAGCTCGACAGTTGGCAATCAGCCCCAGCATTTT
CASSSTVGNQPQHF
>15|TRBV4-3|TRBJ2-7|TRBD2
TGCGCCAGCAGCCAAGAACTAGCGGGCTTCTACGAGCAGTACTTC
CASSQELAGFYEQYF
>12|TRBV27|TRBJ2-1|.
TGTGCCAGCACCAACTACGACAATGAGCAGTTCTTC
CASTNYDNEQFF
>16|TRBV18|TRBJ2-3|TRBD2
TGTGCCAGCTCACCACCGTCTCCCCCGGGAGGAGATACGCAGTATTTT
CASSPPSPPGGDTQYF
>14|TRBV6-1|TRBJ2-7|.
TGTGCCAGCACTGAAGGTAGCGGATCCTACGAGCAGTACTTC
CASTEGSGSYEQYF
>16|TRBV18|TRBJ2-7|TRBD1
TGTGCCAGCTCACCAGCGTTGGGACAGGGGAGTAGTGAGCAGTACTTC
CASSPALGQGSSEQYF
>16|TRBV3-1/TRBV3-2|TRBJ1-2|TRBD1
TGTGCCAGCAGCCCCGGGACAGGGGCGCCTCTGGGGGGCTACACCTTC
CASSPGTGAPLGGYTF
>14|TRBV10-1|TRBJ1-3|.
TGCGCCAGCAGCCCAGGGTTCTCTGGAAACACCATATATTTT
CASSPGFSGNTIYF
>15|TRBV5-4|TRBJ2-3|TRBD2
TGTGCCAGCAGCTTAGTAGCGGGAGGGATGGATACGCAGTATTTT
CASSLVAGGMDTQYF
>14|TRBV29-1|TRBJ2-2|TRBD2
TGCAGCGTTGGGCGGGGGAAGAAGGCCGGGGAGCTGTTTTTT
CSVGRGKKAGELFF
>15|TRBV9|TRBJ1-3|.
TGTGCCAGCAGCGTCGACAGGAGCTCTGGAAACACCATATATTTT
CASSVDRSSGNTIYF
>13|TRBV4-3|TRBJ2-1|.
TGCGCCAGCAGCCTGCACAGGGGAGGTGAGCAGTTCTTC
CASSLHRGGEQFF
>13|TRBV11-2|TRBJ2-7|TRBD2
TGTGCTGGGGGAGCGGGAGGACCTTACGAGCAGTACTTC
CAGGAGGPYEQYF
>16|TRBV14|TRBJ2-5|TRBD1
TGTGCCAGCAGCCAAGGTCGACAGGGCGCGTTTGAGACCCAGTACTTC
CASSQGRQGAFETQYF
>13|TRBV12-3/TRBV12-4|TRBJ1-2|.
TGTGCCAGCAGTGGGGGGGGAGTCTATGGCTACACCTTC
CASSGGGVYGYTF
>15|TRBV5-1|TRBJ1-4|TRBD1
TGCGCCAGCAGCCTCGGGACAGCCCTTAATGAAAAACTGTTTTTT
CASSLGTALNEKLFF
>15|TRBV5-1|TRBJ1-3|TRBD1
TGCGCCAGCAGCTCCCGACAGGGCTCTGGAAACACCATATATTTT
CASSSRQGSGNTIYF
>15|TRBV19|TRBJ2-1|.
TGTGCCAGTAGTCCCCGGACTCCCCCCTACAATGAGCAGTTCTTC
CASSPRTPPYNEQFF
>17|TRBV24-1|TRBJ2-2|TRBD2
TGTGCCACCAGTGATTCCGGGCTAGCGGGCGTGGTGGGGGAGCTGTTTTTT
CATSDSGLAGVVGELFF
>13|TRBV6-4|TRBJ1-6|.
TGTGCCAGCAGTGTAGAAGAAGATTCACCCCTCCACTTT
CASSVEEDSPLHF
>14|TRBV5-1|TRBJ1-6|.
TGCGCCAGCAGCCCCACGGCGGGTAATTCACCCCTCCACTTT
CASSPTAGNSPLHF